This entry is about one T cell receptor beta chain. This sample was included in a study of blood T cell repertoires in COVID-19. Study at large: Acute and convalescent COVID-19 specimens originated in the United States, Italy and Spain. Sample material is recorded as cDNA or gDNA derived from T cells, B-cell-depleted T cells, or PBMCs.

The CDR3 contains 14 residues. Germline CDR1 is LGHNA and CDR2 is YNFKEQ. V was clipped by 0 bases and J by 5 bases, with 10 bases between them. Original methodology: The assay estimated nucleated cells by amplifying reference gene primers. Data came from immunoSEQ multiplex PCR; TCRdb stores just in-frame clones and leaves some out. V, J and clone size are those of that table, while D and trimming were read from the DNA. Of roughly 87,000 clones detected, about 82% appear once; the ten largest clones hold about 7.8%. The clonotype originates from a man aged 50-60 years with active COVID-19. This chain joins TRBV4-2 and TRBJ1-2; D not certain. Sequencing used peripheral blood. In DNA form, the CDR3 reads TGTGCCAGCAGCCAAGACCGACACGCTTATGGCTACACCTTC. It specifies CASSQDRHAYGYTF.